This T cell receptor (beta chain) was captured by sequencing in a study of regulatory T cells in long-lasting Graves disease. General observations from the study: Lower TCR diversity characterized persistent Graves' patients relative to newly diagnosed patients.

Worth noting for this clonotype: As yet, its antigen is unknown.

Investigators prepared the TCR beta libraries by applying iRepertoire HTBI primers and Arm-PCR of CDR3 regions. TCRdb reanalysed the multiplex PCR reads using MiXCR and keeps one entry per CDR3 protein. This sample has over 250,000 distinct CDR3 sequences, with around a fifth found just once. The germline CDR1 and CDR2 sequences are MNHNS and SASEGT. V was pared by 5 bases and J by 6 bases, with 19 bases of the junction left unmatched. The CDR3 covers 19 residues. Specified time point: persistent/refractory GD, antithyroid drugs over 5 years with positive TRAb. PBMCs provided the RNA from which the TCR library was made. About 10 milliliters of peripheral blood were taken and placed in EDTA tubes.

The origin of this receptor is a female donor with Graves disease. The specimen was peripheral blood mononuclear cells (PBMCs), collected when the disease was refractory, from a patient treated with antithyroid drugs. The gene calls are TRBV6-1 and TRBJ2-1, with 10 bases lining up with TRBD2. The chain's CDR3 is CASSPGAGGWLAGVNEQFF. Written as DNA, the CDR3 is TGTGCCAGCAGTCCAGGCGCAGGGGGCTGGCTAGCGGGGGTCAATGAGCAGTTCTTC.